One and the same sample provided the 24 T cell receptor beta chains below, sequenced in a study of CD8+CD57+ T cells in acquired aplastic anemia. By flow cytometry, patients selected for sequencing had shown an expansion of CD8+CD57+ cells. The TCR beta profiling, which covered VDJ combination and CDR3 sequence, was carried out using genomic DNA as the template. From the reads, TCRdb called clonotypes with MiXCR, one entry per CDR3 protein. The table records some 160,000 distinct CDR3 sequences, roughly 43% of them present only once. The sequencing input was sorted CD4+, CD8+, or CD8+CD57+ T cells (not recorded which) from PBMCs. These receptors all stem from a human donor with aplastic anemia.

The rearrangement links TRBV28 to TRBJ1-5; TRBD1 might be the D (5 bases). V was trimmed by 6 bases and J by 5 bases, leaving 11 bases between them. CDR1 and CDR2 from the germline V gene are MDHEN and SYDVKM. This CDR3 spans 13 amino acids. This chain's CDR3 is CASSSDSYQPQHF. CDR3 DNA: TGTGCCAGCAGCTCCGACAGTTATCAGCCCCAGCATTTT.

This clonotype appeared many times. The CDR3 sequence is CASSPTTYQETQYF. In nucleotides, the CDR3 is TGTGCCAGCAGTCCTACAACCTACCAAGAGACCCAGTACTTC. The chain links TRBV6-1 to TRBJ2-5; D not certain. CDR1 MNHNS and CDR2 SASEGT come from the germline V gene. With 5 bases removed from V and 0 bases from J, the gap between germline ends came to 10 bases. The CDR3 contains 14 residues.

Comments on this clonotype: Since a much larger clone is just one base distant, this may be a read error. In this CDR3 the conserved last residue, phenylalanine or tryptophan, is missing, so a read error is likely. CDR3 sequence (DNA): TGTGCCAGCAGCTTGGATCTAAGGGACGAGCAGTACTCC. This sequence encodes CASSLDLRDEQYS. This chain uses TRBV7-2 with TRBJ2-7; unclear D gene. CDR1 and CDR2 (germline): SGHTA, FQGNSA. The length of the CDR3 is 13 residues. Trimming took off 3 bases at V and 5 bases at J, with 11 bases between the two ends.

In its sample, this clonotype was seen many times. The chain combines TRBV2 with TRBJ2-6; D ambiguous. The germline V gene has CDR1 SNHLY and CDR2 FYNNEI. The length of the CDR3 is 17 residues. With 6 bases removed from V and 0 bases from J, the gap between germline ends came to 15 bases. The DNA of the CDR3 is TGTGCCAGCAGCCAGATGGCTCCTGACTCTGGGGCCAACGTCCTGACTTTC. This encodes CASSQMAPDSGANVLTF.

The V call is TRBV2, the J call TRBJ1-5; 8 nucleotides match TRBD1. The V segment lost 3 bases and the J segment 0 bases; nucleotides outside the gene matches: 10. CDR1 and CDR2 (germline): SNHLY, FYNNEI. The CDR3 is 18 residues long. For the CDR3, the DNA is TGTGCCAGCAGTGACACCCAGGGGGCGACGGATAGCAATCAGCCCCAGCATTTT. As protein: CASSDTQGATDSNQPQHF.

This clonotype was counted many times. The chain employs TRBV2 and TRBJ1-2; 9 bases align to TRBD1. Germline assignment: CDR1 SNHLY and CDR2 FYNNEI. The CDR3 length is 17 residues. J was trimmed by 2 bases and V by 6 bases; bases with no gene match: 13. CDR3 bases: TGTGCCAGCAGCAGGGGACAGGGCGAGAGAAGAAACTATGGCTACACCTTC. Residues: CASSRGQGERRNYGYTF.

This clonotype has ten or more counts. The chain combines TRBV14 with TRBJ2-7, with unresolved D. Between the trimmed V and J ends, which lost 3 bases and 2 bases, there was a span of 2 bases. CDR3 length: 11 amino acids. Germline-derived CDR1 and CDR2 are SGHDN and FVKESK. CDR3 residues: CASSQAYEQYF. In DNA form, the CDR3 reads TGTGCCAGCAGCCAGGCCTACGAGCAGTACTTC. Complete variable domain (other parts from reference TRBV14 and TRBJ2-7): EAGVTQFPSHSVIEKGQTVTLRCDPISGHDNLYWYRRVMGKEIKFLLHFVKESKQDESGMPNNRFLAERTGGTYSTLKVQPAELEDSGVYFCASSQAYEQYFGPGTRLTVT.

The V gene is TRBV20-1, the J gene TRBJ2-3; 10 bases line up with TRBD2. CDR3 length: 15 amino acids. The germline CDR1 and CDR2 sequences are DFQATT and SNEGSKA (reference sequence). V lost 5 bases to trimming and J lost 3 bases; unmatched junction nucleotides: 8. CDR3 protein: CSAPGAGGRTDTQYF. CDR3 DNA sequence: TGCAGTGCTCCTGGAGCGGGGGGGCGGACAGATACGCAGTATTTT.

This clonotype was observed many times. The genes are TRBV9 and TRBJ2-1, with 9 bases that match TRBD2. The germline gives CDR1 SGDLS, CDR2 YYNGEE. V lost 0 bases, J lost 6 bases, and 1 base stayed unmatched. The CDR3 extends over 14 amino acids. The CDR3, as DNA: TGTGCCAGCAGCGTAGGGACTAGCGTCAATGAGCAGTTCTTC. It codes for CASSVGTSVNEQFF.

Concerning this clonotype: A read error is possible here, since a much larger clone lies one base away. This chain connects TRBV6-2 or TRBV6-3 to TRBJ2-1; possibly TRBD2 for D (6 bases). The CDR3 is made up of 13 amino acids. Germline assignment: CDR1 MNHEY and CDR2 SVGEGT. The CDR3 sequence: CARSYGGTDEQFF. The CDR3 bases are TGTGCCCGCAGTTACGGGGGTACGGATGAGCAGTTCTTC.

The sample holds a few counts of this clonotype. The chain employs TRBV7-8 and TRBJ1-1; D is perhaps TRBD1 (5 bases). The CDR3 has 15 amino acids. The germline CDR1 and CDR2 sequences are SGHVS and FQNEAQ. Trimming cost V 1 base and J 6 bases, with 15 bases left between them. The CDR3 region is CASSLVPSGLPEAFF. The CDR3 DNA reads as TGTGCCAGCAGCTTAGTCCCTTCGGGGCTCCCTGAAGCTTTCTTT. Full variable domain (remainder filled in from reference TRBV7-8 and TRBJ1-1): GAGVSQSPRYKVAKRGQDVALRCDPISGHVSLFWYQQALGQGPEFLTYFQNEAQLDKSGLPSDRFFAERPEGSVSTLKIQRTQQEDSAVYLCASSLVPSGLPEAFFGQGTRLTVV.

In its sample, this clonotype was seen many times. The rearrangement uses TRBV7-3 and TRBJ1-1, with D maybe TRBD1 (6 bases). The CDR3 extends over 13 amino acids. CDR1 and CDR2 from the germline V gene are SGHTA and FQGTGA. Trimming pared 5 bases from V and 4 bases from J, leaving 11 bases between. CDR3 coding DNA: TGTGCCAGCAGCGCCACAGGGTTCACTGAAGCTTTCTTT. It yields the protein CASSATGFTEAFF. Combining the CDR3 with reference TRBV7-3 and TRBJ1-1 gives the whole variable domain GAGVSQTPSNKVTEKGKYVELRCDPISGHTALYWYRQSLGQGPEFLIYFQGTGAADDSGLPNDRFFAVRPEGSVSTLKIQRTERGDSAVYLCASSATGFTEAFFGQGTRLTVV.

This clonotype was picked up a small number of times. This chain connects TRBV25-1 to TRBJ2-5; 9 nucleotides agree with TRBD1. Germline CDR1 and CDR2: MGHDK and SYGVNS. This CDR3 is built from 16 residues. Trimming at V came to 7 bases and at J to 1 base, leaving 10 bases not matched to a gene. CDR3 coding DNA: TGTGCCAGCACCAAGACCGGGACAGGGCCCCAAGAGACCCAGTACTTC. Translation: CASTKTGTGPQETQYF.

In regard to this clonotype: This sequence may be a read error, since a much larger clone differs from it by one base. V usage is TRBV7-3 and J usage is TRBJ1-1; 11 nucleotides agree with TRBD1. CDR1 is SGHTA and CDR2 is FQGTGA in the germline V gene. The CDR3 contains 15 residues. Germline trimming cut 4 bases from V and 6 bases from J; bases unmatched to any gene: 7. The CDR3 bases are TGTGCCAGCAGCTGGACAGGGGGCGCGGGCGCTGAAGCTTTCTTT. Translated, it gives CASSWTGGAGAEAFF. Filled out from reference TRBV7-3 and TRBJ1-1, the complete variable domain reads GAGVSQTPSNKVTEKGKYVELRCDPISGHTALYWYRQSLGQGPEFLIYFQGTGAADDSGLPNDRFFAVRPEGSVSTLKIQRTERGDSAVYLCASSWTGGAGAEAFFGQGTRLTVV.

The genes are TRBV15 and TRBJ2-7; a possible D gene is TRBD2 (6 bases). Trimming removed 3 bases from V and 2 bases from J, with 17 bases in between. Germline V gene sequence: CDR1 LNHNV, CDR2 YYDKDF (reference sequence). The CDR3 totals 16 residues. The chain's CDR3 is CATSRVTGTSAYEQYF. The CDR3 DNA reads TGTGCCACCAGCAGGGTCACCGGGACTTCGGCCTACGAGCAGTACTTC.

A few counts support this clonotype. A clone one base away is much larger, so this may be a read error. In this CDR3 the conserved last residue, phenylalanine or tryptophan, is missing, so a read error is likely. The chain employs TRBV19 and TRBJ2-7; D remains ambiguous. V gave up 3 bases and J gave up 0 bases, with 6 bases separating them. Per the germline V gene, CDR1 is LNHDA and CDR2 is SQIVND (reference sequence). The CDR3 extends over 13 amino acids. This CDR3 reads CASSIGFSYEQYL. The CDR3 region has the DNA TGTGCCAGTAGTATCGGGTTCTCCTACGAGCAGTACCTC.

The genes are TRBV24-1 and TRBJ2-5, with D hard to call. Germline V gene sequence: CDR1 KGHDR, CDR2 SFDVKD. Trimming shortened V by 4 bases and J by 2 bases, and 4 bases separated the two germline ends. There are 12 residues in the CDR3. The CDR3 nucleotides read TGTGCCACCAGTGACCCACAAGAGACCCAGTACTTC. The encoded protein is CATSDPQETQYF.

This clonotype was seen at least ten times. Written as DNA, the CDR3 is TGTGCCAGCAGCCCCCACACCGGGGGAAGGCAGTTCTTC. It specifies CASSPHTGGRQFF. The chain carries TRBV6-1 and TRBJ2-1, with D perhaps TRBD2 (6 bases). Germline V gene lookup returns CDR1 MNHNS and CDR2 SASEGT. CDR3 length: 13 residues. V lost 6 bases and J 12 bases, leaving 18 bases between the germline ends.

The gene calls are TRBV2 and TRBJ1-2, with 12 bases identical to TRBD1. Germline V gene sequence: CDR1 SNHLY, CDR2 FYNNEI. CDR3 length equals 19 residues. The trim removed 6 bases at V and 5 bases at J, leaving 19 bases unmatched. The CDR3 nucleotides are TGTGCCAGCAGGACAGTCTCTGACTTCAGGGACAGGGGGCGATATGGCTACACCTTC. Amino acids: CASRTVSDFRDRGRYGYTF.

This clonotype was found once. The CDR3 protein is CATRGGETQYF. CDR3 nucleotides: TGTGCCACCAGGGGTGGAGAGACCCAGTACTTC. The chain has TRBV24-1 and TRBJ2-5; D gene ambiguous. Trimming removed 7 bases at V and 4 bases at J, with 6 bases between. Germline V gene data show CDR1 as KGHDR and CDR2 as SFDVKD. The CDR3 runs 11 residues.

The chain recombines TRBV29-1 with TRBJ1-3, with D perhaps matching TRBD1 (5 bases). Germline V gene sequence: CDR1 SQVTM, CDR2 ANQGSEA. The CDR3 sequence is 13 residues long. Trimming left V 6 bases short and J 0 bases short, with 9 bases between. DNA for the CDR3: TGCAGCGTGGGACTGAGCTCTGGAAACACCATATATTTT. Translated, it gives CSVGLSSGNTIYF.

For this clonotype: A junction boundary mismatches the germline segment, possibly from a read error. The rearrangement uses TRBV27 and TRBJ2-1; TRBD1 might be the D (6 bases). Germline lookup yields CDR1 MNHEY and CDR2 SMNVEV (reference sequence). This CDR3 has 17 residues. CDR3 sequence (DNA): TGTGCCAGCGGAACCACGAGCAGGGGACGCCCCTACAATGAGCATTTCTTC. Residues: CASGTTSRGRPYNEHFF.

This clonotype was counted at least ten times. The chain employs TRBV20-1 and TRBJ2-7; 11 nucleotides agree with TRBD2. J gave up 4 bases and V 1 base, and 6 bases lay outside the gene matches. The germline V gene encodes CDR1 DFQATT and CDR2 SNEGSKA (reference sequence). CDR3 length equals 15 residues. The CDR3 region is CSARGLAGGQYEQYF. For the CDR3, the DNA is TGCAGTGCTAGAGGGCTAGCGGGAGGTCAGTACGAGCAGTACTTC.

The V and J genes are TRBV5-1 and TRBJ2-5, with TRBD1 matching over 11 bases. CDR1 and CDR2 (germline): SGHRS, YFSETQ. The CDR3 runs 15 residues. The J segment lost 4 bases and the V segment lost 4 bases, leaving 6 bases of the junction unmatched. CDR3 residues: CASSLGQGDLETQYF. CDR3 coding DNA: TGCGCCAGCAGCCTGGGACAGGGGGATTTAGAGACCCAGTACTTC.